The 17 T cell receptor beta chains below come from one sample, sequenced in a study of cytomegalovirus exposure and HLA in healthy donors. The PCR was carried out with 60 Vbeta primers and 13 Jbeta primers. TCRdb keeps only in-frame clones here, not all; method: immunoSEQ multiplex PCR. The sample lists 200,000 to 250,000 clones, about 79% occurring once. Sequenced input: PBMCs. The receptors stem from a man between 18 and 29 years old in good health and CMV-seronegative.

J is TRBJ1-2 and V is TRBV2; 9 bases are a match to TRBD1. V shed 5 bases and J 6 bases; nucleotides not matched to a gene: 4. The V gene's germline CDR1 is SNHLY and CDR2 FYNNEI. The CDR3 runs 13 residues. CDR3 nucleotide sequence: TGTGCCAGCAGTACCCGACAGGGGGATGGCTACACCTTC. Residues: CASSTRQGDGYTF.

The sample holds a few counts of this clone. J is TRBJ1-1 and V is TRBV19; 9 positions agree with TRBD1. The ends lost 4 bases at V and 2 bases at J; junction bases unmatched: 5. There are 15 residues in the CDR3. Germline V lookup: CDR1 LNHDA, CDR2 SQIVND (reference sequence). The CDR3 DNA is TGTGCCAGTAGTAGTGAACAGGGGGCCAACACTGAAGCTTTCTTT. The encoded protein is CASSSEQGANTEAFF.

This chain's CDR3 is CASSPRGSYQPQHF. CDR3 nucleotides: TGTGCCAGCAGTCCACGGGGGAGTTATCAGCCCCAGCATTTT. The chain employs TRBV27 and TRBJ1-5; D perhaps matches TRBD1 (5 bases). Germline V gene lookup returns CDR1 MNHEY and CDR2 SMNVEV (reference sequence). The CDR3 extends over 14 amino acids. Trimming left V 5 bases short and J 5 bases short, with 13 bases between.

V gene TRBV5-1 combines with J gene TRBJ2-7; the match to TRBD1 covers 9 bases. The germline gives CDR1 SGHRS, CDR2 YFSETQ. V lost 0 bases, J lost 5 bases, and 9 bases stayed unmatched. This CDR3 contains 16 residues. CDR3 bases: TGCGCCAGCAGCTTGGAAGGGACAGGGTTTAAGGACGAGCAGTACTTC. Its translation is CASSLEGTGFKDEQYF.

For this clone: Other DNA sequences from this sample encode an identical CDR3 as well. This rearrangement joins TRBV5-1 to TRBJ1-4; D is ambiguous. This CDR3 has 14 amino acids. Trimming took 0 bases from V and 8 from J, leaving 11 bases between them. Germline lookup yields CDR1 SGHRS and CDR2 YFSETQ. The CDR3 region has the DNA TGCGCCAGCAGCTTGGGTGGAGGCAACGAAAAACTGTTTTTT. Its protein product is CASSLGGGNEKLFF.

This clone was detected a few times. The rearrangement joins TRBV2 to TRBJ2-6, with D tentatively TRBD1 (6 bases). The CDR3 extends over 15 amino acids. The germline V gene has CDR1 SNHLY and CDR2 FYNNEI. Trimming took 4 bases from V and 2 from J, leaving 9 bases between them. The CDR3 region is CASSGAGAGANVLTF. CDR3 in DNA: TGTGCCAGCAGTGGAGCAGGGGCTGGGGCCAACGTCCTGACTTTC.

The J gene is TRBJ1-2, the V gene TRBV9; D remains ambiguous. Trimming left V 0 bases short and J 0 bases short, with 18 bases between. CDR3 length equals 18 residues. Germline V CDR1 and CDR2: SGDLS, YYNGEE. The CDR3 spells CASSVEDSSPGTNYGYTF. The CDR3 DNA reads TGTGCCAGCAGCGTAGAAGACTCCTCACCGGGAACTAACTATGGCTACACCTTC.

The V and J genes are TRBV28 and TRBJ1-2, with D unclear. CDR1 is MDHEN and CDR2 is SYDVKM in the germline V gene. The V end was cut by 7 bases, the J end by 3 bases, with 15 bases between. The CDR3 runs to 14 residues. CDR3 sequence (DNA): TGTGCCAGCACCTCCTTCGCGGGAGACTATGGCTACACCTTC. Translated, it gives CASTSFAGDYGYTF.

This chain links TRBV7-6 with TRBJ1-5; TRBD1 matches 7 bases. Germline trimming cut 5 bases from V and 0 bases from J; bases unmatched to any gene: 7. The CDR3 has 16 residues. CDR1 is SGHVS and CDR2 is FNYEAQ in the germline V gene. The CDR3 bases are TGTGCCAGCAGCCCAGGCGCAGGGGGTAGCAATCAGCCCCAGCATTTT. Amino acid sequence: CASSPGAGGSNQPQHF. Together with reference TRBV7-6 and TRBJ1-5, the CDR3 gives the full variable domain: GAGVSQSPRYKVTKRGQDVALRCDPISGHVSLYWYRQALGQGPEFLTYFNYEAQQDKSGLPNDRFSAERPEGSISTLTIQRTEQRDSAMYRCASSPGAGGSNQPQHFGDGTRLSIL.

The chain employs TRBV29-1 and TRBJ1-2; 8 nucleotides line up with TRBD1. There are 12 residues in the CDR3. J lost 5 bases, V lost 4 bases, and 3 bases had no gene match. Germline loops: CDR1 SQVTM, CDR2 ANQGSEA. CDR3 loop: CSVVQGVYGYTF. DNA for the CDR3: TGCAGCGTTGTACAGGGGGTTTATGGCTACACCTTC.

This chain uses TRBV5-5 with TRBJ1-5, with D perhaps matching TRBD1 (5 bases). The V gene's germline CDR1 is SGHKS and CDR2 YYEKEE (reference sequence). V lost 2 bases and J 7 bases, leaving 22 bases between the germline ends. The CDR3 spans 17 residues. CDR3 DNA: TGTGCCAGCAGCTTCATGATGGTCAGGGCGACGGTACAGCCCCAGCATTTT. This translates into CASSFMMVRATVQPQHF.

CDR3 bases: TGTGCCAGCGGAGAACAGGGGGACACTGAAGCTTTCTTT. Amino acids: CASGEQGDTEAFF. This rearrangement joins TRBV2 to TRBJ1-1; 8 bases line up with TRBD1. The CDR3 has 13 amino acids. Germline V lookup: CDR1 SNHLY, CDR2 FYNNEI. V lost 8 bases and J lost 3; bases outside the gene matches: 5.

The chain links TRBV5-4 to TRBJ2-3, with 7 bases lining up with TRBD1. The CDR3 loop spans 15 amino acids. Germline V gene lookup returns CDR1 SGHNT and CDR2 YYREEE (reference sequence). V dropped 0 bases and J dropped 3; count of bases not matched to a gene: 4. The CDR3 nucleotides read TGTGCCAGCAGCTTGGACAGGGGCTATACAGATACGCAGTATTTT. Encoded protein: CASSLDRGYTDTQYF.

The chain has TRBV7-2 and TRBJ2-3, with a tentative D call TRBD2 (6 bases). Trimming stripped 5 bases from V and 2 bases from J, with 14 bases between. This CDR3 comprises 15 residues. Germline CDR1 and CDR2: SGHTA and FQGNSA. CDR3 bases: TGTGCCAGCAGCCCTCTCGGACTACTCACAGATACGCAGTATTTT. Translated: CASSPLGLLTDTQYF.

This rearrangement joins TRBV9 to TRBJ2-2; 7 bases line up with TRBD1. The CDR3 spans 15 residues. V lost 0 bases and J lost 4; bases outside the gene matches: 3. The V gene's germline CDR1 is SGDLS and CDR2 YYNGEE. CDR3: CASSVAGQITGELFF. The DNA for the CDR3 is TGTGCCAGCAGCGTAGCGGGACAGATCACCGGGGAGCTGTTTTTT.

This clone was observed a single time. The chain uses TRBV5-4 and TRBJ2-1, with a tentative D call TRBD2 (6 bases). This CDR3 has 13 amino acids. V lost 4 bases and J 6 bases, leaving 11 bases between the germline ends. Germline loops: CDR1 SGHNT, CDR2 YYREEE (reference sequence). CDR3: CASSLGTFNEQFF. As DNA, the CDR3 is TGTGCCAGCAGCCTAGGGACTTTCAATGAGCAGTTCTTC.

This clone has more than one count but fewer than ten. V is TRBV11-3 and J is TRBJ1-3; possibly TRBD1 for D (5 bases). Germline values: CDR1 SGHNT, CDR2 YENEEA. This CDR3 spans 18 amino acids. Deletions cut 5 bases from V and 0 bases from J, with 20 bases between. In nucleotides, the CDR3 is TGTGCCAGCAGCCCCTTTGCCGGGACTGTTGGCTCTGGAAACACCATATATTTT. Its translation is CASSPFAGTVGSGNTIYF.